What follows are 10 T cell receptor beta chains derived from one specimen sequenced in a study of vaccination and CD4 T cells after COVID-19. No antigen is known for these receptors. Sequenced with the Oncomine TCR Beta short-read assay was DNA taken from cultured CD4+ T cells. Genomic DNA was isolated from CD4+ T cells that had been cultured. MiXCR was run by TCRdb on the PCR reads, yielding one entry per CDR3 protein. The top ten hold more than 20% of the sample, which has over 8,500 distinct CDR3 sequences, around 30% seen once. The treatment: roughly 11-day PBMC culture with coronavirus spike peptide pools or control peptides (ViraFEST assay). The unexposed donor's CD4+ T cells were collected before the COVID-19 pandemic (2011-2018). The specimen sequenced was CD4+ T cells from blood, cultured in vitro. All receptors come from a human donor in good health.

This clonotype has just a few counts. DNA for the CDR3: TGTGCCAGCAGCCGCCTGACTAGCGGGAATGAGACCCAGTACTTC. Protein product: CASSRLTSGNETQYF. V usage is TRBV27 and J usage is TRBJ2-5; the match to TRBD2 covers 11 bases. The CDR3 spans 15 residues. Germline V lookup: CDR1 MNHEY, CDR2 SMNVEV (reference sequence). After removal of 6 bases from V and 5 bases from J, the junction contained 8 bases not matched to a gene.

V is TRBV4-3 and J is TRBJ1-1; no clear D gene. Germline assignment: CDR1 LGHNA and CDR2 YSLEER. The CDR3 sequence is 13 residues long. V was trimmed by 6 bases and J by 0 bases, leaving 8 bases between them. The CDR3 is CASSRGLNTEAFF. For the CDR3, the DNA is TGCGCCAGCAGTCGCGGGTTGAACACTGAAGCTTTCTTT.

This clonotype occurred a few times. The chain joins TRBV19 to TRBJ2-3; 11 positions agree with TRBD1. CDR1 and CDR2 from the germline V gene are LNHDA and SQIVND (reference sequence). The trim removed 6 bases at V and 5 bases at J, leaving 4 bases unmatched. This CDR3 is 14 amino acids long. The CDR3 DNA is TGTGCCAGTAGGGGGACAGGGGGGAGAGATACGCAGTATTTT. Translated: CASRGTGGRDTQYF.

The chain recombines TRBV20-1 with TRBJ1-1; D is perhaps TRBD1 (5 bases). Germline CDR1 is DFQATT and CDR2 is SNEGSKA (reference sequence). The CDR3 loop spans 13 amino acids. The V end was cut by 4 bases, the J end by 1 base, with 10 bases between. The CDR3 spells CSAKGDRNTEAFF. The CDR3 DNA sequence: TGCAGTGCTAAAGGCGACAGGAACACTGAAGCTTTCTTT.

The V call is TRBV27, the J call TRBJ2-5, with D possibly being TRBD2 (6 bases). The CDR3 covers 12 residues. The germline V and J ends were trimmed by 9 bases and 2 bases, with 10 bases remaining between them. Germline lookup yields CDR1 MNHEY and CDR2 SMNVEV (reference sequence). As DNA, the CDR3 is TGTGCCAGTAGCGGATATCAAGAGACCCAGTACTTC. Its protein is CASSGYQETQYF.

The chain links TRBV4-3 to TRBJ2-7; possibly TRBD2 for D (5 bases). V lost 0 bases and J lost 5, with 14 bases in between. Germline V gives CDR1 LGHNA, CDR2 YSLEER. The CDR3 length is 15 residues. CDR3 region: CASSQDLGVSNEQYF. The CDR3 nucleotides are TGCGCCAGCAGCCAAGATCTGGGAGTTTCCAACGAGCAGTACTTC.

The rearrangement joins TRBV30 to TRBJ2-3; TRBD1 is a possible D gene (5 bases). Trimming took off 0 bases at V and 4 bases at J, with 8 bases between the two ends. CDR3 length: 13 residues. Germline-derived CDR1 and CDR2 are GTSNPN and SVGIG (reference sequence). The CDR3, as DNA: TGTGCCTGGAGTGTCAAAGGGGCAGATACGCAGTATTTT. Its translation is CAWSVKGADTQYF.

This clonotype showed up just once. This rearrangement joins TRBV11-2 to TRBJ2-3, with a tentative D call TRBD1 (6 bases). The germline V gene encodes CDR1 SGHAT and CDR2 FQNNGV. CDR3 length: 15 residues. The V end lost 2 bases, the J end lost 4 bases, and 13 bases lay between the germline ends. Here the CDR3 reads CASSLTPGVADTQYF. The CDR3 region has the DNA TGTGCCAGCAGCTTAACACCAGGGGTGGCAGATACGCAGTATTTT.

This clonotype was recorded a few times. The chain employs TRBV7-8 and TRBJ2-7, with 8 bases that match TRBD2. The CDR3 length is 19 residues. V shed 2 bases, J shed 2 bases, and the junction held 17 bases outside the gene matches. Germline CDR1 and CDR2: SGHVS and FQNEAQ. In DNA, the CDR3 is TGTGCCAGCAGCTTAACTGGATTTCGGGGACTAGAAGGGACCTACGAGCAGTACTTC. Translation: CASSLTGFRGLEGTYEQYF.

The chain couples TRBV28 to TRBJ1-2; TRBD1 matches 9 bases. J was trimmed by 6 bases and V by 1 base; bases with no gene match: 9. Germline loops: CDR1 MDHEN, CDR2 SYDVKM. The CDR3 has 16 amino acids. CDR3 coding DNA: TGTGCCAGCAGTTTATCCCACCTGACAGGGGGGAATGGCTACACCTTC. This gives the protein CASSLSHLTGGNGYTF.